The present T cell receptor (beta chain) was sequenced within a study of blood T cell repertoires in COVID-19. Study-wide context: T cells, B-cell-depleted T cells, or PBMCs supplied cDNA or gDNA.

The authors' processing: Estimation of nucleated cell counts relied on the amplification of reference gene primers. The assay was immunoSEQ multiplex PCR, and TCRdb's table has in-frame clones only and misses some. Clone size and the V and J calls come from that table; the DNA yielded D and trimming. The sample includes about 100,000 clones, around four fifths of them seen just once. This clone was detected many times. This CDR3 contains 14 residues. Trimming removed 6 bases from V and 6 bases from J, with 18 bases in between. CDR1 and CDR2 (germline): SNHLY, FYNNEI. The chain employs TRBV2 and TRBJ2-7; tentatively, D is TRBD2 (7 bases). The TCR sequence derives from a man between 50 and 59 years old with active or convalescent COVID-19. Sequencing was performed on peripheral blood. The CDR3 DNA is TGTGCCAGCAGGCTGGGGGGCGGGAGCGGCGAGCAGTACTTC. It yields the protein CASRLGGGSGEQYF. Full variable domain (remainder filled in from reference TRBV2 and TRBJ2-7): EPEVTQTPSHQVTQMGQEVILRCVPISNHLYFYWYRQILGQKVEFLVSFYNNEISEKSEIFDDQFSVERPDGSNFTLKIRSTKLEDSAMYFCASRLGGGSGEQYFGPGTRLTVT.